These 26 T cell receptor beta chains originate from one sample sequenced in a study of T-cell reconstitution after alpha-beta-depleted transplantation in children. Researchers prepared the TCRbeta library using unique molecular identifiers, the study reports. TCRdb re-called the PCR reads through MiXCR, storing one row per CDR3 protein. The sample shows about 130,000 distinct CDR3 sequences, around 9.8% of them seen only once. This specimen was PBMCs, mostly from graft donor cells, taken 180 days after TCRalphabeta/CD19-depleted stem cell transplant. The receptors were gathered from a girl in the first two years of life who had a stem cell transplant for combined immunodeficiency, so the T cells may come from the graft donor.

This clonotype showed up just a few times. The chain carries TRBV6-5 and TRBJ2-2; D remains ambiguous. This CDR3 spans 14 amino acids. The germline V and J ends were trimmed by 2 bases and 5 bases, with 9 bases remaining between them. Germline V gives CDR1 MNHEY, CDR2 SVGAGI. The CDR3 coding sequence is TGTGCCAGCAGTTACGGCCAGCATACCGGGGAGCTGTTTTTT. Protein product: CASSYGQHTGELFF.

In this sample, this clonotype turned up a few times. The chain carries TRBV10-3 and TRBJ2-7; tentative D call: TRBD2 (6 bases). The CDR3 contains 14 residues. Between the trimmed V and J ends, which lost 7 bases and 1 base, there was a span of 14 bases. The germline V gene encodes CDR1 ENHRY and CDR2 SYGVKD. The CDR3 DNA reads TGTGCCATCACCCCTGGGGGGAGTTCCTACGAGCAGTACTTC. This encodes CAITPGGSSYEQYF.

This chain connects TRBV11-2 to TRBJ2-3, with 8 bases matching TRBD2. CDR1 and CDR2 from the germline V gene are SGHAT and FQNNGV. The length of the CDR3 is 15 residues. J was trimmed by 1 base and V by 8 bases; bases with no gene match: 8. The CDR3: CASGIAGGRTDTQYF. For the CDR3, the DNA is TGTGCCAGCGGCATCGCGGGGGGCCGCACAGATACGCAGTATTTT.

This clonotype was seen a few times. V usage is TRBV12-3 or TRBV12-4 and J usage is TRBJ2-7; unclear D gene. V lost 2 bases to trimming and J lost 5 bases, with 4 bases between them. The CDR3 has 11 residues. The CDR3 loop reads CASSLNHEQYF. CDR3 DNA: TGTGCCAGCAGTTTAAACCACGAGCAGTACTTC.

This clonotype was detected only a few times. V and J are TRBV7-8 and TRBJ2-4; D is possibly TRBD1 or TRBD2 (7 bases each). Germline lookup yields CDR1 SGHVS and CDR2 FQNEAQ. The CDR3 extends over 16 amino acids. Trimming removed 5 bases at V and 0 bases at J, with 14 bases between. Here the CDR3 DNA reads TGTGCCAGCAGCGCCAGGGGGGGACTAGCCAAAAACATTCAGTACTTC. Translated: CASSARGGLAKNIQYF.

This clonotype has a count of ten or more. This chain connects TRBV10-3 to TRBJ2-3, with D perhaps TRBD2 (6 bases). The CDR3 is 13 amino acids. V was clipped by 11 bases and J by 2 bases, with 14 bases between them. The germline CDR1 and CDR2 sequences are ENHRY and SYGVKD. CDR3 sequence (DNA): TGTGCCCGGAGGAGGGAAACCACAGATACGCAGTATTTT. Translation: CARRRETTDTQYF.

There are a few counts of this clonotype. The chain employs TRBV29-1 and TRBJ2-1, with D unresolved. Germline V gene sequence: CDR1 SQVTM, CDR2 ANQGSEA. The CDR3 loop spans 13 amino acids. V was cut by 6 bases and J by 0 bases, with 9 bases left in between. Here the CDR3 reads CSVLASSYNEQFF. The CDR3 nucleotides are TGCAGCGTACTTGCTAGCTCCTACAATGAGCAGTTCTTC.

This clonotype was detected a few times. This chain connects TRBV5-1 to TRBJ2-7, with 13 bases that match TRBD2. The CDR3 spans 15 residues. J gave up 6 bases and V 4 bases, and 7 bases lay outside the gene matches. The germline V gene has CDR1 SGHRS and CDR2 YFSETQ. CDR3 nucleotides: TGCGCCAGCAGCCCCGGACTAGCGGGAGTTCGCGAGCAGTACTTC. Its protein product is CASSPGLAGVREQYF.

The table lists this clonotype with a few counts. The genes are TRBV2 and TRBJ2-3; weak D call: TRBD2 (7 bases). This CDR3 contains 16 residues. Germline V gene data show CDR1 as SNHLY and CDR2 as FYNNEI. V lost 4 bases to trimming and J lost 3 bases, with 17 bases between them. The CDR3 region is CASSVRWRGPTDTQYF. The CDR3 DNA is TGTGCCAGCAGTGTGAGATGGCGGGGGCCTACAGATACGCAGTATTTT.

The chain's CDR3 is CASSSTYSYGYTF. The CDR3 DNA reads TGTGCCAGCAGTTCGACCTATTCATATGGCTACACCTTC. The rearrangement joins TRBV5-6 to TRBJ1-2; D remains ambiguous. The ends were cut back, 5 bases at V and 5 bases at J, with 13 bases in the middle. Per germline, CDR1 SGHDT and CDR2 YYEEEE. This CDR3 spans 13 amino acids.

The rearrangement links TRBV6-2 or TRBV6-3 to TRBJ2-6; D gene unclear. V lost 2 bases and J lost 0, with 17 bases in between. This CDR3 is built from 19 residues. The germline gives CDR1 MNHEY, CDR2 SVGEGT. DNA of the CDR3: TGTGCCAGCAGTTACGCCTGGCCAGGTGGTTCCTCTGGGGCCAACGTCCTGACTTTC. This codes for CASSYAWPGGSSGANVLTF.

This clonotype was counted between two and nine times. The chain has TRBV14 and TRBJ1-1, with D possibly TRBD1 on 5 matching bases. Germline loops: CDR1 SGHDN, CDR2 FVKESK. V shed 4 bases and J shed 0 bases, with 6 bases lying between them. CDR3 length: 13 amino acids. CDR3 nucleotide sequence: TGTGCCAGCAGCCGGACATTGAACACTGAAGCTTTCTTT. It encodes CASSRTLNTEAFF.

This clonotype was recorded a few times. The V gene is TRBV20-1, the J gene TRBJ2-1, with TRBD2 identical over 7 bases. The CDR3 runs 13 residues. The germline V gene has CDR1 DFQATT and CDR2 SNEGSKA (reference sequence). V lost 6 bases, J lost 8 bases, and 10 bases stayed unmatched. The CDR3 DNA sequence: TGCAGTGCCTACTACCTCCGGGGGGATGAGCAGTTCTTC. Protein sequence: CSAYYLRGDEQFF.

V usage is TRBV14 and J usage is TRBJ1-2, with D perhaps TRBD1 (6 bases). This CDR3 has 19 residues. Germline CDR1 is SGHDN and CDR2 is FVKESK. The germline V and J ends were trimmed by 1 base and 2 bases, with 23 bases remaining between them. Here the CDR3 reads CASSQGNPRSRTENYGYTF. Here the CDR3 DNA reads TGTGCCAGCAGCCAAGGTAACCCTCGCTCCAGGACAGAGAACTATGGCTACACCTTC.

In its sample, this clonotype was seen a few times. This sequence joins TRBV7-6 and TRBJ2-6; D might be TRBD1 (6 bases). Per germline, CDR1 SGHVS and CDR2 FNYEAQ. V shed 0 bases and J shed 4 bases, with 16 bases lying between them. The CDR3 length is 18 residues. CDR3 residues: CASSLARAGASGANVLTF. The CDR3 nucleotides are TGTGCCAGCAGCTTAGCGAGGGCAGGGGCCTCCGGGGCCAACGTCCTGACTTTC.

This clonotype was detected only a few times. CDR3 loop: CASSAGTVNEKLFF. CDR3 bases: TGCGCCAGCAGCGCCGGGACAGTTAATGAAAAACTGTTTTTT. The V call is TRBV5-1, the J call TRBJ1-4; 7 bases are shared with TRBD1. Unmatched junction bases numbered 4, after V lost 4 bases and J lost 4 bases. CDR1 SGHRS and CDR2 YFSETQ come from the germline V gene. There are 14 residues in the CDR3.

This clonotype was seen at least ten times. The chain combines TRBV12-3 or TRBV12-4 with TRBJ1-2; 10 nucleotides match TRBD1. The CDR3 spans 15 residues. V dropped 0 bases and J dropped 6; count of bases not matched to a gene: 4. The CDR3 DNA reads TGTGCCAGCAGTTTAGCGACAGGGGGCTCTGATGGCTACACCTTC. It encodes CASSLATGGSDGYTF.

This clonotype was counted between two and nine times. The rearrangement links TRBV5-1 to TRBJ2-1; the D is unclear. This CDR3 has 16 residues. Germline V gives CDR1 SGHRS, CDR2 YFSETQ. V lost 0 bases and J lost 0, with 10 bases in between. The CDR3 reads CASSLDLSSSYNEQFF. As DNA, the CDR3 is TGCGCCAGCAGCTTGGATTTGTCTTCCTCCTACAATGAGCAGTTCTTC.

The chain recombines TRBV11-2 with TRBJ1-6, with D unresolved. Germline V gene lookup returns CDR1 SGHAT and CDR2 FQNNGV. V lost 2 bases and J lost 0, with 14 bases in between. The CDR3 is made up of 18 amino acids. The CDR3 here is CASSLLAGRSSYNSPLHF. CDR3 coding DNA: TGTGCCAGCAGCTTATTGGCCGGACGGAGCTCCTATAATTCACCCCTCCACTTT. The complete variable domain, with remaining parts taken from reference TRBV11-2 and TRBJ1-6, reads EAGVAQSPRYKIIEKRQSVAFWCNPISGHATLYWYQQILGQGPKLLIQFQNNGVVDDSQLPKDRFSAERLKGVDSTLKIQPAKLEDSAVYLCASSLLAGRSSYNSPLHFGNGTRLTVT.

V usage is TRBV6-5 and J usage is TRBJ2-1; TRBD2 aligns across 7 bases. J lost 6 bases, V lost 4 bases, and 9 bases had no gene match. The CDR3 contains 15 residues. The germline V gene encodes CDR1 MNHEY and CDR2 SVGAGI. Here the CDR3 reads CASSWGAERGNEQFF. The CDR3 DNA reads TGTGCCAGCAGTTGGGGCGCAGAGCGGGGCAATGAGCAGTTCTTC.

The rearrangement links TRBV3-1 to TRBJ2-7; D tentatively fits TRBD1 or TRBD2 (5 bases each). The CDR3 spans 15 residues. Germline lookup yields CDR1 LGHDT and CDR2 YNNKEL (reference sequence). The V end was cut by 4 bases, the J end by 3 bases, with 16 bases between. The CDR3 DNA reads TGTGCCAGCAGCCCGGGACCGCCCCTTCTCTACGAGCAGTACTTC. Amino acid sequence: CASSPGPPLLYEQYF.

This chain uses TRBV10-3 with TRBJ2-7, with 8 bases fitting TRBD1. Germline CDR1 reads ENHRY; CDR2 reads SYGVKD. V was pared by 6 bases and J by 9 bases, with 10 bases of the junction left unmatched. The CDR3 has 13 amino acids. This CDR3 reads CAISPDRGLVQYF. The CDR3 bases are TGTGCCATCAGCCCCGACAGGGGTCTAGTGCAGTACTTC.

This clonotype has more than one count but fewer than ten. This rearrangement joins TRBV3-1 to TRBJ2-3, with TRBD1 matching over 7 bases. CDR1 is LGHDT, CDR2 YNNKEL, per germline (reference sequence). The CDR3 has 14 residues. Trimming removed 4 bases from V and 9 bases from J; junction bases left unmatched: 10. CDR3: CASSLKGAGGTQYF. CDR3 nucleotide sequence: TGTGCCAGCAGCCTAAAGGGAGCAGGGGGAACGCAGTATTTT.

This CDR3 is CASSLWAEQYF. The CDR3 bases are TGTGCCAGCAGTTTATGGGCCGAGCAGTACTTC. The chain is built from TRBV28 and TRBJ2-7; D is unresolved. V lost 0 bases, J lost 6 bases, and 3 bases lay in between. Germline values: CDR1 MDHEN, CDR2 SYDVKM. CDR3 length equals 11 residues.

This clonotype turned up a few times. The chain uses TRBV29-1 and TRBJ2-7; weak D call: TRBD2 (5 bases). CDR1 and CDR2 (germline): SQVTM, ANQGSEA. Trimming shortened V by 8 bases and J by 1 base, and 12 bases separated the two germline ends. This CDR3 is built from 12 residues. The CDR3 DNA is TGCAGCCCATCGGACTGGTCCTACGAGCAGTACTTC. It translates to CSPSDWSYEQYF.

This clonotype has only a few counts. The V gene is TRBV20-1, the J gene TRBJ1-6; D is unresolved. The CDR3 length is 14 residues. From germline, CDR1 is DFQATT and CDR2 SNEGSKA (reference sequence). V lost 3 bases and J lost 9, with 15 bases in between. CDR3 region: CSASLEDGVSPLHF. Written as DNA, the CDR3 is TGCAGTGCTAGCCTAGAGGATGGGGTTTCACCCCTCCACTTT.